The 26 T cell receptor beta chains given below trace back to one sample, sequenced in a study of T cells after yellow fever vaccination. TCRdb processed the 5' RACE reads anew with MiXCR; each CDR3 protein has one entry. The sample shows roughly 330,000 distinct CDR3 sequences, about 4% of them seen only once. The sample in question was PBMCs, obtained 5 days after the yellow fever booster vaccination. These receptors originate from a man aged 18 to 30 who received the YFV17D yellow fever vaccine.

Many counts were recorded for this clonotype. At one end, the junction sequence differs from germline, possibly due to a read error. CDR3 coding DNA: TGTGCTAGCAGCTCGTCTAGCGGGGGTAATGAGCAGTTCTTC. Residues: CASSSSSGGNEQFF. The V gene is TRBV7-7, the J gene TRBJ2-1, with TRBD2 matching 10 bases. The germline gives CDR1 SSHAT, CDR2 FNYEAQ (reference sequence). CDR3 size: 14 residues.

Ten or more counts support this clonotype. The genes are TRBV18 and TRBJ1-2, with TRBD1 matching over 8 bases. V gave up 3 bases and J gave up 7 bases; unmatched junction bases: 7. Germline V lookup: CDR1 KGHSH, CDR2 LQKENI. The CDR3 is 14 amino acids. In DNA form, the CDR3 reads TGTGCCAGCTCACCCCAGGACAGGGTATCTGGCTACACCTTC. Translating gives CASSPQDRVSGYTF.

Note on this clonotype: Being one base from a much bigger clone, this may be a read error. CDR3 amino acids: CAWSEPHFEQYF. CDR3 bases: TGTGCCTGGAGTGAGCCTCACTTCGAGCAGTACTTC. The V and J genes are TRBV30 and TRBJ2-7; D is unclear. CDR3 length: 12 amino acids. Germline-derived CDR1 and CDR2 are GTSNPN and SVGIG (reference sequence). V lost 1 base to trimming and J lost 6 bases, with 10 bases between them.

This clonotype was seen only a few times. This rearrangement joins TRBV27 to TRBJ2-3; TRBD2 aligns across 7 bases. V lost 3 bases to trimming and J lost 5 bases; unmatched junction nucleotides: 17. The CDR3 sequence is 18 residues long. CDR1 is MNHEY, CDR2 SMNVEV, per germline (reference sequence). The CDR3 nucleotides read TGTGCCAGCAGTTTGTTATTCTCAATCGGGGGGTACAGAGATACGCAGTATTTT. This translates into CASSLLFSIGGYRDTQYF.

The chain has TRBV7-6 and TRBJ1-1; 9 nucleotides line up with TRBD1. The CDR3 is 12 residues long. The V segment lost 7 bases and the J segment 6 bases; nucleotides outside the gene matches: 3. Germline CDR1 reads SGHVS; CDR2 reads FNYEAQ. The CDR3 sequence: CASTQGASEAFF. The CDR3 region has the DNA TGTGCCAGCACACAGGGGGCTTCTGAAGCTTTCTTT.

This clonotype was recorded many times. The gene calls are TRBV3-1 and TRBJ1-1; TRBD1 might be the D (5 bases). With 3 bases removed from V and 10 bases from J, the gap between germline ends came to 12 bases. In germline, CDR1 is LGHDT, CDR2 YNNKEL (reference sequence). This CDR3 is built from 12 residues. CDR3 region: CASSHSDRLAFF. The CDR3 DNA reads as TGTGCCAGCAGCCACTCTGACAGACTAGCTTTCTTT.

This clonotype has ten or more counts. This chain connects TRBV29-1 to TRBJ2-3, with D unresolved. V lost 3 bases, J lost 6 bases, and 7 bases lay in between. Germline V gene sequence: CDR1 SQVTM, CDR2 ANQGSEA. This CDR3 region has 11 residues. The CDR3 region is CSVEWADTQYF. DNA for the CDR3: TGCAGCGTTGAGTGGGCCGATACGCAGTATTTT.

This clonotype has only a few counts. CDR3 nucleotides: TGTGCCAGCAGTGAGGGACCGTTCAACACTGAAGCTTTCTTT. This gives the protein CASSEGPFNTEAFF. The rearrangement links TRBV6-1 to TRBJ1-1; weak D call: TRBD1 (5 bases). This CDR3 comprises 14 residues. CDR1 is MNHNS and CDR2 is SASEGT in the germline V gene. Trimming stripped 3 bases from V and 2 bases from J, with 10 bases between.

In this sample, this clonotype turned up a few times. The chain employs TRBV20-1 and TRBJ2-3; D unresolved. Germline V gene lookup returns CDR1 DFQATT and CDR2 SNEGSKA (reference sequence). This CDR3 is 13 amino acids long. V lost 0 bases to trimming and J lost 6 bases, with 10 bases between them. The CDR3 loop reads CSARDPRADTQYF. CDR3 coding DNA: TGCAGTGCTAGAGATCCGAGAGCCGATACGCAGTATTTT.

This clonotype was observed many times. This rearrangement joins TRBV20-1 to TRBJ1-1, with D perhaps TRBD1 (5 bases). Trimming stripped 5 bases from V and 3 bases from J, with 10 bases between. Germline CDR1 reads DFQATT; CDR2 reads SNEGSKA (reference sequence). The CDR3 runs to 12 residues. CDR3 protein: CSAAQVDTEAFF. In nucleotides, the CDR3 is TGCAGTGCTGCACAGGTAGACACTGAAGCTTTCTTT.

The chain employs TRBV6-2 or TRBV6-3 and TRBJ2-7, with D tentatively TRBD1 (5 bases). This CDR3 spans 14 amino acids. V dropped 2 bases and J dropped 5 bases, with 13 bases sitting between them. CDR1 and CDR2 (germline): MNHEY, SVGEGT. The CDR3 DNA is TGTGCCAGCAGTTACGGTTTGGGGCCCGACGAGCAGTACGTC. This gives the protein CASSYGLGPDEQYV.

This clonotype was recorded at least ten times. The gene calls are TRBV7-2 and TRBJ1-1; tentative D call: TRBD1 (5 bases). The CDR3 loop spans 13 amino acids. V lost 1 base, J lost 9 bases, and 12 bases lay in between. Germline V gene data show CDR1 as SGHTA and CDR2 as FQGNSA. The DNA for the CDR3 is TGTGCCAGCAGCTTAGACAGGCAGACCAAAGCTTTCTTT. Protein product: CASSLDRQTKAFF.

This clonotype was seen ten or more times. The genes are TRBV6-2 or TRBV6-3 and TRBJ1-6, with unresolved D. V shed 6 bases and J shed 7 bases, with 7 bases lying between them. The CDR3 has 12 residues. Germline CDR1 and CDR2: MNHEY and SVGEGT. CDR3 nucleotide sequence: TGTGCCAGCAGGATCTCCAATTCACCCCTCCACTTT. This translates into CASRISNSPLHF.

This clonotype has a count of ten or more. The gene calls are TRBV15 and TRBJ2-7; D may be TRBD1 or TRBD2 (5 bases each). Trimming shortened V by 0 bases and J by 4 bases, and 25 bases separated the two germline ends. There are 19 residues in the CDR3. Germline assignment: CDR1 LNHNV and CDR2 YYDKDF (reference sequence). Written as DNA, the CDR3 is TGTGCCACCAGCAGAGAGAGGGGACGACGAGGGGCTTGGAATTACGAGCAGTACTTC. This gives the protein CATSRERGRRGAWNYEQYF.

This chain joins TRBV20-1 and TRBJ1-6; D gene unclear. Germline V CDR1 and CDR2: DFQATT, SNEGSKA (reference sequence). V lost 3 bases and J 3 bases, leaving 12 bases between the germline ends. The CDR3 runs to 15 residues. The CDR3 loop reads CSASNGEYYNSPLHF. The CDR3 coding sequence is TGCAGTGCTAGTAATGGCGAATACTATAATTCACCCCTCCACTTT.

This clonotype appeared a few times. This chain joins TRBV18 and TRBJ2-2; no reliable D call. The germline V gene has CDR1 KGHSH and CDR2 LQKENI. Trimming stripped 2 bases from V and 4 bases from J, with 8 bases between. This CDR3 region has 14 residues. CDR3 region: CASSPIGTTGELFF. The DNA of the CDR3 is TGTGCCAGCTCACCAATCGGCACCACCGGGGAGCTGTTTTTT.

This clonotype has at least ten counts. V is TRBV27 and J is TRBJ2-7; the D call may be TRBD1 or TRBD2 (5 bases each). The V end lost 6 bases, the J end lost 1 base, and 10 bases lay between the germline ends. The V gene's germline CDR1 is MNHEY and CDR2 SMNVEV (reference sequence). The CDR3 consists of 13 residues. This CDR3 reads CASRGGGSYEQYF. In nucleotides, the CDR3 is TGTGCCAGCAGGGGTGGGGGATCCTACGAGCAGTACTTC.

V gene TRBV6-5 combines with J gene TRBJ2-1, with TRBD1 matching over 9 bases. This CDR3 is built from 15 residues. In germline, CDR1 is MNHEY, CDR2 SVGAGI. Trimming cost V 6 bases and J 7 bases; bases outside gene matches: 10. CDR3 coding DNA: TGTGCCAGCAGCCCCGGGACAGGGATCTCGAATGAGCAGTTCTTC. Encoded protein: CASSPGTGISNEQFF.

The V gene is TRBV4-1, the J gene TRBJ2-1; D perhaps matches TRBD1 (6 bases). There are 14 residues in the CDR3. Germline V gene lookup returns CDR1 MGHRA and CDR2 YSYEKL. V lost 0 bases, J lost 7 bases, and 10 bases lay in between. CDR3 sequence reads: CASSQDNRVNEQFF. CDR3 coding DNA: TGCGCCAGCAGCCAAGATAACAGGGTAAATGAGCAGTTCTTC.

This clonotype was detected ten times or more. The chain uses TRBV10-3 and TRBJ2-5, with 7 bases matching TRBD2. CDR1 is ENHRY and CDR2 is SYGVKD in the germline V gene. This CDR3 has 14 amino acids. V lost 4 bases, J lost 5 bases, and 7 bases stayed unmatched. The CDR3 DNA follows: TGTGCCATCAGTGGCTGGGGGGGGGATGAGACCCAGTACTTC. Its translation: CAISGWGGDETQYF.

The V gene is TRBV5-5, the J gene TRBJ1-2; D is perhaps TRBD1 (5 bases). Germline lookup yields CDR1 SGHKS and CDR2 YYEKEE (reference sequence). The CDR3 contains 17 residues. The ends were cut back, 3 bases at V and 2 bases at J, with 20 bases in the middle. The CDR3 protein is CASSSGQGHESNYGYTF. The DNA of the CDR3 is TGTGCCAGCAGCTCGGGGCAGGGTCACGAATCCAACTATGGCTACACCTTC.

The chain uses TRBV24-1 and TRBJ2-5; the D call may be TRBD1 or TRBD2 (6 bases each). In germline, CDR1 is KGHDR, CDR2 SFDVKD. Trimming removed 5 bases at V and 4 bases at J, with 10 bases between. This CDR3 comprises 13 residues. CDR3 in amino acids: CATSGWGAETQYF. Written as DNA, the CDR3 is TGTGCCACCAGTGGTTGGGGGGCAGAGACCCAGTACTTC.

Many counts were recorded for this clonotype. The V and J genes are TRBV11-2 and TRBJ2-3; perhaps TRBD2 as D (7 bases). The V end lost 1 base, the J end lost 5 bases, and 16 bases lay between the germline ends. The CDR3 is made up of 16 amino acids. CDR1 is SGHAT and CDR2 is FQNNGV in the germline V gene. DNA for the CDR3: TGTGCCAGCAGCTTAGGCGGTGGGGGGGCAATAGATACGCAGTATTTT. Encoded protein: CASSLGGGGAIDTQYF.

This clonotype was detected a few times. The gene calls are TRBV7-2 and TRBJ2-7, with TRBD2 matching over 8 bases. The CDR3 contains 13 residues. CDR1 and CDR2 (germline): SGHTA, FQGNSA. V gave up 3 bases and J gave up 4 bases; unmatched junction bases: 2. The CDR3 spells CASSLGLEYEQYF. The CDR3, as DNA: TGTGCCAGCAGCTTGGGACTAGAGTACGAGCAGTACTTC.

This clonotype was counted many times. The rearrangement links TRBV4-3 to TRBJ2-3, with TRBD2 identical over 10 bases. The CDR3 extends over 16 amino acids. From germline, CDR1 is LGHNA and CDR2 YSLEER. V lost 3 bases, J lost 2 bases, and 5 bases stayed unmatched. CDR3 sequence reads: CASSHERGGPTDTQYF. The CDR3 DNA reads as TGCGCCAGCAGCCATGAGCGGGGGGGTCCCACAGATACGCAGTATTTT.

This chain connects TRBV4-1 to TRBJ1-4; D gene unclear. Germline V gives CDR1 MGHRA, CDR2 YSYEKL. Trimming pared 0 bases from V and 7 bases from J, leaving 6 bases between. The CDR3 is 13 amino acids. The CDR3 DNA follows: TGCGCCAGCAGCCAAGATCTAGCTGAAAAACTGTTTTTT. Translation: CASSQDLAEKLFF.